Sequencing of this T cell receptor (beta chain) was carried out in a study of blood T cell repertoires in COVID-19. The data were produced by immunoSEQ multiplex PCR, yet TCRdb's version contains in-frame clones alone and is incomplete. The sample carries about 120,000 clones, 85% to 90% recorded once. After removal of 3 bases from V and 4 bases from J, the junction contained 3 bases not matched to a gene. This CDR3 spans 15 amino acids. Germline V gene lookup returns CDR1 WNHNN and CDR2 SYGVQD (reference sequence). The chain couples TRBV10-1 to TRBJ1-3, with 10 bases identical to TRBD1. The specimen was peripheral blood. The receptor was isolated from a man aged 55 to 70 with COVID-19, enrolled during active disease. CDR3 sequence: CASSDRDRGGNTIYF. CDR3 sequence (DNA): TGCGCCAGCAGTGACCGGGACAGGGGAGGAAACACCATATATTTT.